The 24 T cell receptor beta chains in this list originate from one sample, sequenced in a study of tumor-infiltrating lymphocytes in primary liver carcinoma. TCR beta cDNA was made from roughly 450 ng total RNA with a constant-region primer. The TCR beta library was amplified through three nested multiplex PCR rounds in a modified ARM-PCR procedure. Each of the first two PCR rounds ran approximately 10 cycles with TRBV1-TRBV30 forward and C-beta reverse primers. Each CDR3 protein is one row after TCRdb ran MiXCR on the multiplex PCR reads. The table lists 60,000 or so distinct CDR3 sequences, 60% to 85% of them singletons, with just over 55% in the top ten. Each 20-30 mg portion of unsorted bulk tissue served as the source for co-extraction of RNA and DNA. Specimen: liver tumor tissue from sampling region 2. Subset reported: tumor region T2, inferior pole. The origin of the receptors is a man aged 40-50 years with primary liver carcinoma and hepatitis B virus infection.

Comments on this clonotype: With a much larger clone just one base away, this may be a read error. The chain employs TRBV6-6 and TRBJ1-2; no clear D gene. The CDR3 runs to 14 residues. The germline gives CDR1 MNHNY, CDR2 SVGAGI (reference sequence). CDR3: CASTTGPRNYGYNF. The CDR3 DNA reads TGTGCCAGCACCACGGGTCCCAGGAACTATGGCTACAACTTC.

The gene calls are TRBV9 and TRBJ2-7; 10 bases are shared with TRBD2. V dropped 3 bases and J dropped 2; count of bases not matched to a gene: 5. This CDR3 is built from 15 residues. Per germline, CDR1 SGDLS and CDR2 YYNGEE. CDR3 DNA sequence: TGTGCCAGCAGCGCCGGACTAGCGGAGACCTACGAGCAGTACTTC. Amino acid sequence: CASSAGLAETYEQYF.

Details on this clonotype: The CDR3 ends on some other residue instead of the conserved phenylalanine or tryptophan, so this is likely a read error. This chain joins TRBV5-1 and TRBJ2-3; 11 nucleotides match TRBD1. In germline, CDR1 is SGHRS, CDR2 YFSETQ. V shed 4 bases and J 6 bases; nucleotides not matched to a gene: 7. CDR3 length: 15 residues. The CDR3 nucleotides are TGCGCCAGCAGCGGAGGGACAGGGGGGGCGGATACGCAGTATCTT. Amino acid sequence: CASSGGTGGADTQYL.

This clonotype was seen once. The CDR3 end shows no conserved phenylalanine or tryptophan, and so a read error is likely. V and J are TRBV11-2 and TRBJ2-3, with D unresolved. This CDR3 is built from 14 residues. V was cut by 0 bases and J by 2 bases, with 6 bases left in between. The germline CDR1 and CDR2 sequences are SGHAT and FQNNGV. CDR3 protein: CASSLEPYTDTQYL. The CDR3, as DNA: TGTGCCAGCAGCTTAGAACCTTACACAGATACGCAGTATTTG.

This clonotype has only one observation. This likely comes from a read error, as the CDR3 has no conserved phenylalanine or tryptophan at its end. This chain links TRBV5-4 with TRBJ2-3; D ambiguous. The germline V gene encodes CDR1 SGHNT and CDR2 YYREEE (reference sequence). The CDR3 contains 13 residues. V dropped 0 bases and J dropped 5 bases, with 7 bases sitting between them. CDR3 region: CASSLAEEDTQYC. Written as DNA, the CDR3 is TGTGCCAGCAGCTTGGCTGAGGAAGATACGCAGTATTGT.

Comments on this clonotype: The junction departs from germline at one end; a sequencing error may be responsible. The chain carries TRBV10-2 and TRBJ2-5, with D maybe TRBD2 (5 bases). The CDR3 consists of 12 residues. The germline V gene has CDR1 WSHSY and CDR2 SAAADI. CDR3 bases: TGCGCCAGCAGTGAGTCGACTCGGGGTCAGGACTTC. Its translation: CASSESTRGQDF.

A note on this clonotype: The conserved closing phenylalanine or tryptophan is absent in this CDR3, likely reflecting a read error. The chain combines TRBV6-5 with TRBJ2-1; D may match TRBD1 or TRBD2 (5 bases each). V shed 5 bases and J shed 11 bases, with 16 bases lying between them. Germline CDR1 and CDR2: MNHEY and SVGAGI. The CDR3 is 13 residues long. This chain's CDR3 is CASSDEAGTQQFY. In DNA, the CDR3 is TGTGCCAGCAGTGACGAGGCAGGGACCCAGCAGTTCTAC.

CDR3 sequence reads: CSVRVGGFNQPQHF. The CDR3 DNA is TGCAGCGTGAGAGTCGGTGGTTTCAATCAGCCCCAGCATTTT. The J gene is TRBJ1-5, the V gene TRBV29-1; D not resolved. The CDR3 length is 14 residues. V was pared by 6 bases and J by 3 bases, with 15 bases between. Germline CDR1 reads SQVTM; CDR2 reads ANQGSEA.

Comment on this clonotype: A read error may account for a junction end that differs from germline. CDR3 in amino acids: CASRGAGDIPGELFF. CDR3 in DNA: TGTGCCAGCAGGGGGGCAGGGGACATCCCCGGGGAACTGTTTTTT. The rearrangement joins TRBV12-3 or TRBV12-4 to TRBJ2-2, with a weak D call TRBD1 (6 bases). This CDR3 spans 15 amino acids.

As for this clonotype: Mismatch with germline at one junction end may stem from a read error. V usage is TRBV29-1 and J usage is TRBJ2-5, with D unresolved. Germline V gene data show CDR1 as SQVTM and CDR2 as ANQGSEA. This CDR3 region has 12 residues. CDR3 sequence: CSVAASQETHCF. CDR3 nucleotides: TGCAGCGTTGCGGCGAGCCAAGAGACACACTGCTTC.

For this clonotype: Since the CDR3 does not end with the conserved phenylalanine or tryptophan, this likely comes from a read error. The chain recombines TRBV29-1 with TRBJ2-2; D possibly corresponds to TRBD1 (6 bases). CDR3 length: 13 amino acids. Germline assignment: CDR1 SQVTM and CDR2 ANQGSEA. CDR3 in DNA: TGCAGCGTTGGACAGGCGAACACCAGGGACCTGTTTTTA. Amino acids: CSVGQANTRDLFL.

In regard to this clonotype: A junction boundary mismatches the germline segment, possibly from a read error. J is TRBJ2-7 and V is TRBV29-1; D might be TRBD1 (6 bases). CDR3 length: 13 amino acids. Germline lookup yields CDR1 SQVTM and CDR2 ANQGSEA. CDR3 amino acids: CSVDTGYADEQYF. Written as DNA, the CDR3 is TGCAGCGTCGATACAGGGTATGCCGACGAACAGTACTTC.

Comment on this clonotype: Lacking the conserved final phenylalanine or tryptophan, this CDR3 likely reflects a read error. The V gene is TRBV5-5, the J gene TRBJ1-1; weak D call: TRBD1 (5 bases). The V end lost 2 bases, the J end lost 0 bases, and 17 bases lay between the germline ends. Germline V gene lookup returns CDR1 SGHKS and CDR2 YYEKEE (reference sequence). This CDR3 is 17 amino acids long. The CDR3 is CASSFGGQWGMNTEAFI. In nucleotides, the CDR3 is TGTGCCAGCAGCTTTGGAGGGCAGTGGGGGATGAACACTGAAGCTTTCATT.

This clonotype has just one count. One end of the junction varies from germline; a read error may be responsible. The chain combines TRBV29-1 with TRBJ1-1, with D uncertain. CDR1 is SQVTM and CDR2 is ANQGSEA in the germline V gene. The CDR3 is 14 amino acids. The CDR3 reads CSVEGTPSSPEALF. The CDR3 region has the DNA TGCAGCGTTGAGGGAACGCCGTCCTCGCCTGAAGCTCTCTTT.

In the case of this clonotype: One end of the junction fails to match germline, which may point to a read error. The V gene is TRBV5-1, the J gene TRBJ1-1, with D tentatively TRBD1 (6 bases). The CDR3 covers 14 residues. CDR1 SGHRS and CDR2 YFSETQ come from the germline V gene. DNA of the CDR3: TGCGCCAGCAGCCTACAGGGAATTCACACTGAAGCTTTATTC. It is translated as CASSLQGIHTEALF.

Concerning this clonotype: Because the CDR3 is missing its conserved closing phenylalanine or tryptophan, this is likely a read error. The chain carries TRBV30 and TRBJ1-3; 8 nucleotides match TRBD1. Trimming at V came to 5 bases and at J to 3 bases, leaving 6 bases not matched to a gene. Germline CDR1 reads GTSNPN; CDR2 reads SVGIG (reference sequence). The CDR3 extends over 14 amino acids. The CDR3 nucleotides are TGTGCCTGGTCAGGGGGCTATTTTGGAAACACCATATATTCT. Translation gives CAWSGGYFGNTIYS.

Points on this clonotype: This sequence may be a read error, since a much larger clone differs from it by one base. CDR3 DNA: TGTGCCGGCAGCTCAAACCTAGGACTAGCCCCGGGTGGCCCAGATACGCAGTATTTT. It encodes CAGSSNLGLAPGGPDTQYF. The rearrangement joins TRBV28 to TRBJ2-3; TRBD2 agrees at 8 bases. Germline V gene sequence: CDR1 MDHEN, CDR2 SYDVKM. The CDR3 loop spans 19 amino acids.

Comment on this clonotype: A much larger clone differs by one base, so this may be a read error. The J gene is TRBJ2-7, the V gene TRBV20-1; no definite D call. V shed 6 bases and J shed 3 bases, with 18 bases lying between them. Germline CDR1 is DFQATT and CDR2 is SNEGSKA (reference sequence). This CDR3 is 14 amino acids long. DNA of the CDR3: TGCAGTGCCGTTGAGACAAGGGAAGACTACGAGCAGTACTTC. This translates into CSAVETREDYEQYF.

Remarks on this clonotype: Without the conserved terminal phenylalanine or tryptophan, this CDR3 likely stems from a read error. V usage is TRBV12-3 or TRBV12-4 and J usage is TRBJ2-5, with a weak D call TRBD2 (5 bases). This CDR3 spans 14 amino acids. V shed 5 bases and J shed 3 bases, with 13 bases lying between them. DNA for the CDR3: TGTGCCAGCAGTCCCGCCGGGGTTGAAGAGACCCAGTACTCC. Encoded protein: CASSPAGVEETQYS.

This clonotype was counted once. The germline gene is not matched at one end of the junction; a read error may be the cause. The J gene is TRBJ2-7, the V gene TRBV4-2; 7 bases match TRBD2. The germline gives CDR1 LGHNA, CDR2 YNFKEQ. This CDR3 comprises 16 residues. The CDR3: CAISRDSGGIPYEQYF. CDR3 sequence (DNA): TGTGCCATCAGCCGAGATTCGGGGGGTATTCCCTACGAGCAGTACTTC.

This clonotype was observed once. The junction shows a germline mismatch at one end, possibly a read error. V and J are TRBV14 and TRBJ2-1, with a weak D call TRBD2 (6 bases). The CDR3 has 16 residues. CDR1 and CDR2 from the germline V gene are SGHDN and FVKESK. The CDR3 is CASSAVAEWVNNGQFF. The CDR3 DNA reads as TGTGCCAGCAGTGCCGTAGCGGAATGGGTAAACAATGGGCAGTTCTTC.

On this clonotype: Germline and junction disagree at one end, which may indicate a read error. V is TRBV12-3 or TRBV12-4 and J is TRBJ1-1, with a weak D call TRBD1 (6 bases). This CDR3 is built from 12 residues. CDR3 nucleotides: TGTGTCAGCAGTGAACAGGGTGTGCGGGCTTTCTTT. It specifies CVSSEQGVRAFF.

On this clonotype itself: Germline is not matched at one junction end, which may reflect a read error. The gene calls are TRBV6-6 and TRBJ2-3, with TRBD2 matching 11 bases. The germline V gene encodes CDR1 MNHNY and CDR2 SVGAGI (reference sequence). The CDR3 spans 15 residues. The CDR3 DNA sequence: TGTACCAGCAGCCTTAGCGGGAGGGGGGCAGATACGCAGTATTTT. Translation: CTSSLSGRGADTQYF.

This clonotype was seen many times. The chain has TRBV11-2 and TRBJ2-7, with D uncertain. Germline-derived CDR1 and CDR2 are SGHAT and FQNNGV. Trimming shortened V by 5 bases and J by 6 bases, and 20 bases separated the two germline ends. The CDR3 is 15 residues long. The CDR3 sequence is CASSRLRSSHGEQYF. CDR3 in DNA: TGTGCCAGCAGCCGATTGAGGTCTTCGCACGGCGAGCAGTACTTC. The complete variable domain, with remaining parts taken from reference TRBV11-2 and TRBJ2-7, reads EAGVAQSPRYKIIEKRQSVAFWCNPISGHATLYWYQQILGQGPKLLIQFQNNGVVDDSQLPKDRFSAERLKGVDSTLKIQPAKLEDSAVYLCASSRLRSSHGEQYFGPGTRLTVT.